This TCR beta chain is from a study of cytomegalovirus exposure and HLA in healthy donors. Researchers ran the PCR with 60 Vbeta and 13 Jbeta primers. Profiling relied on immunoSEQ multiplex PCR, and the TCRdb table lists in-frame clones only, not all of them. The sample shows fewer than 200,000 clones, around 64% of them seen only once. With respect to this clone: The antigen is undetermined.

The study, taken as a whole, reports: It was only CMV serostatus that was available as immune exposure information. A later examination showed that TCR association rates differed by HLA locus, with DRB1 most and HLA-C fewest. It was likely that a cluster of highly shared sequence variants was a sequencing artifact.

The length of the CDR3 is 16 residues. The J segment lost 1 base and the V segment lost 1 base, leaving 5 bases of the junction unmatched. Germline values: CDR1 SGHAT, CDR2 FQNNGV. The gene calls are TRBV11-2 and TRBJ2-5, with 8 positions matching TRBD2. Sequences were obtained from PBMCs. The TCR comes from a woman aged 25 to 39 in good health and CMV-seronegative. The CDR3 sequence is CASSLGPAGAQETQYF. CDR3 DNA sequence: TGTGCCAGCAGCTTAGGTCCAGCGGGGGCCCAAGAGACCCAGTACTTC. Using reference TRBV11-2 and TRBJ2-5 for the parts outside the CDR3, the full variable domain is EAGVAQSPRYKIIEKRQSVAFWCNPISGHATLYWYQQILGQGPKLLIQFQNNGVVDDSQLPKDRFSAERLKGVDSTLKIQPAKLEDSAVYLCASSLGPAGAQETQYFGPGTRLLVL.